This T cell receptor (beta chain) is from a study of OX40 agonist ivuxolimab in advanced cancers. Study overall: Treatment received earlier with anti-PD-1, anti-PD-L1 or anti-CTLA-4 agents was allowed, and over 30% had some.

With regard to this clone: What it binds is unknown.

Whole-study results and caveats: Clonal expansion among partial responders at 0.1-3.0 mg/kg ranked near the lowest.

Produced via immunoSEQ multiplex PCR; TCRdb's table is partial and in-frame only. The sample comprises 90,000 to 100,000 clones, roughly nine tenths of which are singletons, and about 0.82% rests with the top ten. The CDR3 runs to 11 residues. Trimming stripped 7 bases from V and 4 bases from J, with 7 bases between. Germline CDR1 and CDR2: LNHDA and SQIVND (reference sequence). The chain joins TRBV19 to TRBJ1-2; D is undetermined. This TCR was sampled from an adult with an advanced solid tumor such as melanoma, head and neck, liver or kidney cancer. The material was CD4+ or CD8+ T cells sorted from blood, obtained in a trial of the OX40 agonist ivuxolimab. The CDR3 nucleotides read TGTGCCAGTAATGACGCCTATGGCTACACCTTC. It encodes CASNDAYGYTF. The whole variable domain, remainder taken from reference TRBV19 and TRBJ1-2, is DGGITQSPKYLFRKEGQNVTLSCEQNLNHDAMYWYRQDPGQGLRLIYYSQIVNDFQKGDIAEGYSVSREKKESFPLTVTSAQKNPTAFYLCASNDAYGYTFGSGTRLTVV.